This T cell receptor (beta chain) was retrieved from a study of cytomegalovirus exposure and HLA in healthy donors. In the study overall: It was reported in a later analysis that the roughly 120 validation repertoires used the same platform as the approximately 670 first-cohort repertoires.

The method was immunoSEQ multiplex PCR; TCRdb's version includes in-frame clones alone and lacks a portion of them. The data show 120,000 or so clones, with approximately 95% seen just once and about 1.7% held by the top ten. Study-level points and caveats: Confirmation was obtained in vitro that three CMV-associated chains are specific for CMV antigens. The classifier, whose performance was assessed in both the original and validation cohorts, reportedly diagnosed cytomegalovirus status with high specificity and sensitivity.

While the first cohort had several hundred subjects, the donors belonged to the separate validation cohort of 100 to 150 subjects. Worth noting for this clone: No antigen is known for it.

The CDR3 has 17 amino acids. V was clipped by 4 bases and J by 6 bases, with 24 bases between them. CDR1 is LGHNA, CDR2 YSLEER, per germline. The sequence came from a man aged 18 to 29 in good health and CMV-seronegative. The chain carries TRBV4-3 and TRBJ1-2, with D tentatively TRBD1 (5 bases). Input material: PBMCs. This chain's CDR3 is CASSRLRGSLDPNGYTF. The CDR3 nucleotides are TGCGCCAGCAGCCGCCTAAGGGGCTCCCTCGACCCTAATGGCTACACCTTC.